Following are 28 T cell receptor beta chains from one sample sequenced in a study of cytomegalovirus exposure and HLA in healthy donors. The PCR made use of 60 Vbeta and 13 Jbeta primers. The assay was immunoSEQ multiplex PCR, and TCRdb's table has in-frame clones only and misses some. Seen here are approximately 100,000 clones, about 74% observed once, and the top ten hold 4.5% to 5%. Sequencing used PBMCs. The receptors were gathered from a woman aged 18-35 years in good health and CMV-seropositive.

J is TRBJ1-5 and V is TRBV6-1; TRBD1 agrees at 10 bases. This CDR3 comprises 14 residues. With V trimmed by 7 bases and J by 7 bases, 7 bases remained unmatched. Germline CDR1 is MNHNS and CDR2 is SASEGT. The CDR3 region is CASNDRGLTQPQHF. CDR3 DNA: TGTGCCAGCAACGACAGGGGGCTCACCCAGCCCCAGCATTTT.

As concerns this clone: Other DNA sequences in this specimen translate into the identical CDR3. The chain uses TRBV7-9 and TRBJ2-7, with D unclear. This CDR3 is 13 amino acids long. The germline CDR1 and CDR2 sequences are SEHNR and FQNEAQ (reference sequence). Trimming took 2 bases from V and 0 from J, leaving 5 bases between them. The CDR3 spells CASSLPVSYEQYF. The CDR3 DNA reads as TGTGCCAGCAGCTTACCCGTCTCCTACGAGCAGTACTTC.

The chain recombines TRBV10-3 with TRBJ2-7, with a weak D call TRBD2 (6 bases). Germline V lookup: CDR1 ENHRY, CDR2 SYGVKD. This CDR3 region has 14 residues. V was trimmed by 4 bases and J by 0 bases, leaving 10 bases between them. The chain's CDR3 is CAISGTTSSYEQYF. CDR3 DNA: TGTGCCATCAGTGGTACGACTAGCTCCTACGAGCAGTACTTC.

DNA for the CDR3: TGTGCCAGCAGCGTAAGCGGGAGCTCCTACAATGAGCAGTTCTTC. This encodes CASSVSGSSYNEQFF. V gene TRBV7-3 combines with J gene TRBJ2-1; 8 nucleotides agree with TRBD2. The germline CDR1 and CDR2 sequences are SGHTA and FQGTGA. The CDR3 is 15 amino acids. V trimming: 5 bases; J trimming: 0 bases; junction bases outside the gene matches: 3.

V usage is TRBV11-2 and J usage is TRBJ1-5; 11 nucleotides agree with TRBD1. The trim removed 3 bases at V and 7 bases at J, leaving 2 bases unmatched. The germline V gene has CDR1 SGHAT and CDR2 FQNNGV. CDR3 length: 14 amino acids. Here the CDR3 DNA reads TGTGCCAGCAGCTTCGGGACAGGGGGGCAGCCCCAGCATTTT. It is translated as CASSFGTGGQPQHF.

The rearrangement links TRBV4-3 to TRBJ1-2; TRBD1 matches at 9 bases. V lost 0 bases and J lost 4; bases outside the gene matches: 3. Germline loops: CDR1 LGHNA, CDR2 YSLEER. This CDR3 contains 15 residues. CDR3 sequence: CASSQEGQGFYGYTF. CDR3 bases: TGCGCCAGCAGCCAAGAGGGACAGGGATTCTATGGCTACACCTTC.

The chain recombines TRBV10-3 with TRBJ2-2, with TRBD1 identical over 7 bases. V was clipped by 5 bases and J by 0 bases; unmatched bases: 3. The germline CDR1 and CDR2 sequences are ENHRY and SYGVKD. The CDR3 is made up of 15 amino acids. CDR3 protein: CAISPGQTNTGELFF. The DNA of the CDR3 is TGTGCCATCAGTCCGGGACAGACGAACACCGGGGAGCTGTTTTTT.

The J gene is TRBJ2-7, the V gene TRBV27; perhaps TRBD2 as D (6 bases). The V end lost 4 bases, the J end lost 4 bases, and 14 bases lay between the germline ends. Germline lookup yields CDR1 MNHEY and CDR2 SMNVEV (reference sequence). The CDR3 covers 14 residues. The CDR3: CASSSGLTHYEQYF. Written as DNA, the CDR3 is TGTGCCAGCAGTTCCGGACTAACCCATTACGAGCAGTACTTC.

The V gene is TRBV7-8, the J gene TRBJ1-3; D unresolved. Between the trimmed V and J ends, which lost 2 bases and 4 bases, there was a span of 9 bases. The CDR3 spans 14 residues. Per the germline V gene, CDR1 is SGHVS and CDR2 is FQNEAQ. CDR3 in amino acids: CASSLNHGGNTIYF. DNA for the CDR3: TGTGCCAGCAGCTTAAATCACGGGGGAAACACCATATATTTT.

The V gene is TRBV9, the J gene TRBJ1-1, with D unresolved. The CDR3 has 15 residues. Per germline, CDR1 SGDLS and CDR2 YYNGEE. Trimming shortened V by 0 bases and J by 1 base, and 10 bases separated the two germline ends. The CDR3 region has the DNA TGTGCCAGCAGCGTAGGCACAGCCTGGAACACTGAAGCTTTCTTT. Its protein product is CASSVGTAWNTEAFF.

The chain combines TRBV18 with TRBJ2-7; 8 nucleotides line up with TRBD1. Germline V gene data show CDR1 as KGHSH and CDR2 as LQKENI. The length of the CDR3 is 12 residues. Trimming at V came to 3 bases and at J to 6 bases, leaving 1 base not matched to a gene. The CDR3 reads CASSPDRAEQYF. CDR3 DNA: TGTGCCAGCTCACCGGACAGGGCCGAGCAGTACTTC.

In DNA, the CDR3 is TGTGCCAGCAGTGAAAGTGACAGGGGACGAGAGACCCAGTACTTC. Residues: CASSESDRGRETQYF. V gene TRBV25-1 combines with J gene TRBJ2-5; 8 nucleotides match TRBD1. V lost 2 bases, J lost 4 bases, and 6 bases stayed unmatched. The CDR3 is 15 residues long. The V gene's germline CDR1 is MGHDK and CDR2 SYGVNS.

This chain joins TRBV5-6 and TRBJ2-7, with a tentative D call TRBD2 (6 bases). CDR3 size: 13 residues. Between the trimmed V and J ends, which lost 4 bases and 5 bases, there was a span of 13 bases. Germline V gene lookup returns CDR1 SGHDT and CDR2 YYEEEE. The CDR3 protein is CASSPTSFDEQYF. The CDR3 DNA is TGTGCCAGCAGCCCGACTAGTTTTGACGAGCAGTACTTC.

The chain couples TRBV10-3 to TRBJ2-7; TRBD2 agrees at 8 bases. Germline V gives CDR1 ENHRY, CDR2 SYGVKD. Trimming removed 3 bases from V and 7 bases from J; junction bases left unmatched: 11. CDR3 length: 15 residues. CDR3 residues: CAISDGGVPGVEQYF. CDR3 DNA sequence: TGTGCCATCAGTGACGGGGGGGTGCCTGGGGTTGAGCAGTACTTC.

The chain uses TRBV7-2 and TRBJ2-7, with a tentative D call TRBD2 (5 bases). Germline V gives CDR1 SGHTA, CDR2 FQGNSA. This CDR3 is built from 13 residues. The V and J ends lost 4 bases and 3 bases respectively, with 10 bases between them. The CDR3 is CASSSSGVYEQYF. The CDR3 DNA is TGTGCCAGCAGCTCCTCCGGGGTCTACGAGCAGTACTTC.

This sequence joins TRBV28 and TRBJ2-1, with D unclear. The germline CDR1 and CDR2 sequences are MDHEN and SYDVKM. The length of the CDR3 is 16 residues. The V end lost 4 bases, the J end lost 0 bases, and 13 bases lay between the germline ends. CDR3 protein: CASSSMLESSYNEQFF. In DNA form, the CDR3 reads TGTGCCAGCAGTTCGATGCTAGAGAGCTCCTACAATGAGCAGTTCTTC.

The CDR3 loop reads CASSAALGDPAGFF. As DNA, the CDR3 is TGTGCCAGCAGCGCCGCTTTGGGGGACCCAGCGGGATTCTTT. J is TRBJ1-1 and V is TRBV5-4, with D perhaps TRBD1 (5 bases). The CDR3 length is 14 residues. The germline V gene has CDR1 SGHNT and CDR2 YYREEE (reference sequence). V was cut by 4 bases and J by 14 bases, with 24 bases left in between.

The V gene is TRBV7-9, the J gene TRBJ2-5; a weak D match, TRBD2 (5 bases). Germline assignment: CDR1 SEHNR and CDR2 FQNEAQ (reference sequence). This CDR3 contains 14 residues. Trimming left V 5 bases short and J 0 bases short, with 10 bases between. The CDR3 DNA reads TGTGCCAGCAGCGACGGGGTGTACCAAGAGACCCAGTACTTC. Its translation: CASSDGVYQETQYF.

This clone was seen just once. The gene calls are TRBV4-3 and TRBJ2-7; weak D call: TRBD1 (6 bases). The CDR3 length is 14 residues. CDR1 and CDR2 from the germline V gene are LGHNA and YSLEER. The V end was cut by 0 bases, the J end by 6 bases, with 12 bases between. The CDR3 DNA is TGCGCCAGCAGCCAAGATTCCCAGGGGCGCGAGCAGTACTTC. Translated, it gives CASSQDSQGREQYF.

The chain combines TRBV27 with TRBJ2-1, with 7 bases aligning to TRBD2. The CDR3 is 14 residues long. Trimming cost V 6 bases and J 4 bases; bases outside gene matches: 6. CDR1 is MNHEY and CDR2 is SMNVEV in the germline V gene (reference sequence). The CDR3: CASSLGTTYNEQFF. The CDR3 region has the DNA TGTGCCAGCAGCCTCGGGACTACATACAATGAGCAGTTCTTC.

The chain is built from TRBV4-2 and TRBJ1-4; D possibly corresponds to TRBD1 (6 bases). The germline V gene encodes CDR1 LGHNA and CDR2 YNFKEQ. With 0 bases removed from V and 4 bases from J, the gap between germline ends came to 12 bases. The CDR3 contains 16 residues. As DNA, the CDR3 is TGTGCCAGCAGCCAAGATTCAGGACAGTTTAATGAAAAACTGTTTTTT. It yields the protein CASSQDSGQFNEKLFF.

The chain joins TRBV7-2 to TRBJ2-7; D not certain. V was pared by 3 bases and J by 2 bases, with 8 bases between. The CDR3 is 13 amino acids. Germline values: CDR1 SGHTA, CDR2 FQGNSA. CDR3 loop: CASSLTDAYEQYF. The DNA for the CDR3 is TGTGCCAGCAGCTTGACTGACGCCTACGAGCAGTACTTC. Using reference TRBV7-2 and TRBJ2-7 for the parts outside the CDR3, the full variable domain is GAGVSQSPSNKVTEKGKDVELRCDPISGHTALYWYRQSLGQGLEFLIYFQGNSAPDKSGLPSDRFSAERTGGSVSTLTIQRTQQEDSAVYLCASSLTDAYEQYFGPGTRLTVT.

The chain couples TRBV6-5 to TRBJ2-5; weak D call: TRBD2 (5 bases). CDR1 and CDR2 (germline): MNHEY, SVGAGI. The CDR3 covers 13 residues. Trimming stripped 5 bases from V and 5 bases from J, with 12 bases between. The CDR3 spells CASSRAGEETQYF. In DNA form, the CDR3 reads TGTGCCAGCAGTCGGGCGGGTGAGGAGACCCAGTACTTC.

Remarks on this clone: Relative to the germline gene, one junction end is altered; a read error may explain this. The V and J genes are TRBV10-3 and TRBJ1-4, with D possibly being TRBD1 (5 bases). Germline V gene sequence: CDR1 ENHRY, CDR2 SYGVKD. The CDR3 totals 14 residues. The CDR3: CAISPEQGNEKLFF. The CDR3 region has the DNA TGTGCCATCAGCCCCGAGCAGGGTAATGAGAAACTGTTTTTT.

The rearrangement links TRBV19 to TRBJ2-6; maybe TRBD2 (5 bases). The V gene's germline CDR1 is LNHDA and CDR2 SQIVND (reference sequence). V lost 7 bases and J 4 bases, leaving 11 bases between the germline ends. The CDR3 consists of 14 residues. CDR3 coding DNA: TGTGCCAGTAAGGAGGATCGCGGGGCCAACGTCCTGACTTTC. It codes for CASKEDRGANVLTF.

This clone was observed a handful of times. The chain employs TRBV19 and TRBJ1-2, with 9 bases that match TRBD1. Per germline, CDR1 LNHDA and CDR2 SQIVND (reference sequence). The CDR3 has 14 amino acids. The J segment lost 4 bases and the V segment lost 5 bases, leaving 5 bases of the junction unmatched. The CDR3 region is CASSVRDRAYGYTF. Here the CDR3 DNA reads TGTGCCAGTAGTGTCCGGGACAGGGCCTATGGCTACACCTTC.

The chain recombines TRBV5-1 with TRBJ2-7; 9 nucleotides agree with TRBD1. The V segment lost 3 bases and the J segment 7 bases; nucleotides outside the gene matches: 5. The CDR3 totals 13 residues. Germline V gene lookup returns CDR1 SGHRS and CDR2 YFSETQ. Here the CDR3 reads CASSWTGAREQYF. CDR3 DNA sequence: TGCGCCAGCAGCTGGACAGGGGCCAGGGAGCAGTACTTC. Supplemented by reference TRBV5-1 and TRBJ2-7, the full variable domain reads KAGVTQTPRYLIKTRGQQVTLSCSPISGHRSVSWYQQTPGQGLQFLFEYFSETQRNKGNFPGRFSGRQFSNSRSEMNVSTLELGDSALYLCASSWTGAREQYFGPGTRLTVT.

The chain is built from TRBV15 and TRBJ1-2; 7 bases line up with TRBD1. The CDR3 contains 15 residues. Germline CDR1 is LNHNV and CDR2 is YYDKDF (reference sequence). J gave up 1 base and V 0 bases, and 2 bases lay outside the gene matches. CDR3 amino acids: CATSRDQGGNYGYTF. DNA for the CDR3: TGTGCCACCAGCAGAGATCAGGGGGGTAACTATGGCTACACCTTC.